The 9 T cell receptor beta chains below come from one sample, sequenced in a study of human T cells and chemical hapten exposure. The time point is: patch test 1, 2 weeks after DPC sensitization. Treatment noted: therapeutic diphenylcyclopropenone sensitization with weekly scalp DPC. TCRdb recomputed calls from the RACE reads with MiXCR, one row per CDR3 protein. The sample shows over 95,000 distinct CDR3 sequences, roughly 12% of them seen only once. This specimen was whole blood, taken in connection with sensitization to the hapten diphenylcyclopropenone (DPC). The receptors derive from a woman aged 40-49 years with alopecia areata. Some clones in this sample may be carry-over from other donors' samples.

This clonotype was observed a few times. CDR3 residues: CASSVMNTEAFF. For the CDR3, the DNA is TGTGCCAGCAGTGTCATGAACACTGAAGCTTTCTTT. The chain couples TRBV28 to TRBJ1-1; D gene ambiguous. Germline-derived CDR1 and CDR2 are MDHEN and SYDVKM. The CDR3 is made up of 12 amino acids. V lost 5 bases, J lost 0 bases, and 4 bases lay in between.

CDR3 amino acids: CAISSRDLSTDTQYF. In nucleotides, the CDR3 is TGTGCCATCAGTTCCCGGGACTTAAGCACAGATACGCAGTATTTT. The chain combines TRBV10-3 with TRBJ2-3; possible D gene TRBD2, 6 bases. This CDR3 has 15 amino acids. The germline gives CDR1 ENHRY, CDR2 SYGVKD. Trimming removed 5 bases at V and 0 bases at J, with 12 bases between.

This clonotype was recorded many times. An end of the junction does not agree with germline; a read error may underlie this. The gene calls are TRBV6-2 or TRBV6-3 and TRBJ2-5; perhaps TRBD1 as D (6 bases). The CDR3 is 14 amino acids. Germline V lookup: CDR1 MNHEY, CDR2 SVGEGT. The CDR3 DNA sequence: TGTGCCAGCAGCTACTTGGCAGGGGAAGAGACCCAGTACTTC. This translates into CASSYLAGEETQYF.

Regarding this clonotype: This may be a read error, as it is one base from a much larger clone. The V and J genes are TRBV29-1 and TRBJ2-1; D remains ambiguous. This CDR3 comprises 11 residues. Looked up from germline, CDR1 is SQVTM and CDR2 is ANQGSEA. CDR3 nucleotide sequence: TGCAGCGTGCCGACCTACAATGAGCAGCTCTTC. It encodes CSVPTYNEQLF.

The rearrangement joins TRBV4-2 to TRBJ2-7; maybe TRBD2 (6 bases). This CDR3 spans 15 amino acids. Germline V gives CDR1 LGHNA, CDR2 YNFKEQ. Trimming stripped 4 bases from V and 0 bases from J, with 13 bases between. CDR3 residues: CASSLGIAASYEQYF. The CDR3, as DNA: TGTGCCAGCAGCCTCGGGATAGCGGCCTCCTACGAGCAGTACTTC.

This clonotype was observed a handful of times. V gene TRBV21-1 combines with J gene TRBJ2-7; the tabulated D call, TRBD2, remains unverified against the DNA. TRBV21-1 is a known pseudogene. The CDR3 is made up of 15 amino acids. DNA for the CDR3: TGTGCCCCCGGAGCGGGAGGCTCCTGGGGTTACGAGCAGTACTTC. The encoded protein is CAPGAGGSWGYEQYF.

In the case of this clonotype: An end of the junction does not agree with germline; a read error may underlie this. The CDR3 DNA is TGCAGTGCTTCCCGGCAAATTTATAGTTCACCCCTCCACTTT. Its translation is CSASRQIYSSPLHF. The chain employs TRBV20-1 and TRBJ1-6; D remains unclear. CDR1 DFQATT and CDR2 SNEGSKA come from the germline V gene (reference sequence). The CDR3 is 14 amino acids.

V is TRBV2 and J is TRBJ2-1; D ambiguous. Germline V gives CDR1 SNHLY, CDR2 FYNNEI. This CDR3 is 13 amino acids long. Trimming left V 6 bases short and J 6 bases short, with 12 bases between. CDR3 nucleotide sequence: TGTGCCAGCAGGAGACTTGAATCCAATGAGCAGTTCTTC. Translated: CASRRLESNEQFF.

The V call is TRBV9, the J call TRBJ1-1; 7 nucleotides line up with TRBD1. This CDR3 has 14 amino acids. Unmatched junction bases numbered 7, after V lost 4 bases and J lost 4 bases. Germline CDR1 and CDR2: SGDLS and YYNGEE. CDR3 sequence reads: CASSPQQGSTEAFF. For the CDR3, the DNA is TGTGCCAGCAGCCCTCAACAGGGGAGCACTGAAGCTTTCTTT.